The 30 T cell receptor beta chains presented below share a single source sample, sequenced in a study of Tregs in tolerant kidney transplant recipients. TCRdb keeps only in-frame clones here, not all; method: immunoSEQ multiplex PCR. The table has about 46,000 clones, about 89% seen once. The sample taken for sequencing was Tregs from blood. These receptors originate from a human donor in good health.

The chain couples TRBV7-2 to TRBJ2-7; TRBD2 aligns across 9 bases. CDR1 and CDR2 (germline): SGHTA, FQGNSA. Losses at the gene ends were 1 base for V and 1 base for J; bases not matched to a gene: 2. The CDR3 runs to 15 residues. The CDR3 DNA reads as TGTGCCAGCAGCTTAGTTGCGGGAGGGTCCTACGAGCAGTACTTC. Translated: CASSLVAGGSYEQYF.

The rearrangement joins TRBV29-1 to TRBJ2-1; D is possibly TRBD1 or TRBD2 (6 bases each). V was cut by 7 bases and J by 2 bases, with 21 bases left in between. Per germline, CDR1 SQVTM and CDR2 ANQGSEA. The CDR3 totals 16 residues. CDR3 amino acids: CSAMTGGTSTYNEQFF. The CDR3 bases are TGCAGCGCCATGACTGGCGGGACATCGACCTACAATGAGCAGTTCTTC.

The chain couples TRBV14 to TRBJ1-3; D unclear. Germline lookup yields CDR1 SGHDN and CDR2 FVKESK. The CDR3 spans 14 residues. V was pared by 1 base and J by 3 bases, with 7 bases between. The CDR3 bases are TGTGCCAGCAGCCAAGGACGGGATGGAAACACCATATATTTT. This gives the protein CASSQGRDGNTIYF.

The chain has TRBV18 and TRBJ1-6; TRBD1 might be the D (6 bases). Germline CDR1 and CDR2: KGHSH and LQKENI. The CDR3 length is 14 residues. V lost 2 bases and J lost 8, with 10 bases in between. This CDR3 is CASSPTGWDSPLHF. DNA for the CDR3: TGTGCCAGCTCACCAACAGGGTGGGATTCACCCCTCCACTTT.

The chain couples TRBV4-1 to TRBJ2-1; possibly TRBD1 for D (6 bases). The CDR3 is 12 amino acids. Trimming pared 3 bases from V and 9 bases from J, leaving 9 bases between. Germline V gene sequence: CDR1 MGHRA, CDR2 YSYEKL. In nucleotides, the CDR3 is TGCGCCAGCAGCCAGAGGGGGAGTGAGCAGTTCTTC. Translating gives CASSQRGSEQFF.

V gene TRBV15 combines with J gene TRBJ2-4; the match to TRBD1 covers 9 bases. The trim removed 0 bases at V and 7 bases at J, leaving 7 bases unmatched. Germline V lookup: CDR1 LNHNV, CDR2 YYDKDF (reference sequence). CDR3 length: 16 amino acids. CDR3 loop: CATSRDHGDRGNIQYF. DNA of the CDR3: TGTGCCACCAGCAGAGATCACGGAGACAGGGGGAACATTCAGTACTTC.

This chain's CDR3 is CASSVDPGASGNTIYF. CDR3 nucleotide sequence: TGTGCCAGCAGCGTAGATCCGGGGGCCTCTGGAAACACCATATATTTT. J is TRBJ1-3 and V is TRBV9, with TRBD1 as a possible D gene (6 bases). The CDR3 has 16 residues. V was trimmed by 0 bases and J by 0 bases, leaving 10 bases between them. The germline V gene has CDR1 SGDLS and CDR2 YYNGEE. Filled out from reference TRBV9 and TRBJ1-3, the complete variable domain reads DSGVTQTPKHLITATGQRVTLRCSPRSGDLSVYWYQQSLDQGLQFLIQYYNGEERAKGNILERFSAQQFPDLHSELNLSSLELGDSALYFCASSVDPGASGNTIYFGEGSWLTVV.

This chain connects TRBV5-1 to TRBJ2-5; D is uncertain. From germline, CDR1 is SGHRS and CDR2 YFSETQ. The CDR3 is made up of 12 amino acids. Trimming removed 5 bases at V and 0 bases at J, with 5 bases between. The DNA of the CDR3 is TGCGCCAGCAGGCCGGACCAAGAGACCCAGTACTTC. Translation: CASRPDQETQYF.

The chain links TRBV19 to TRBJ1-2; unclear D gene. The germline V and J ends were trimmed by 1 base and 4 bases, with 7 bases remaining between them. The length of the CDR3 is 13 residues. Germline V gives CDR1 LNHDA, CDR2 SQIVND (reference sequence). CDR3 region: CASSIGLAYGYTF. The CDR3 DNA is TGTGCCAGTAGTATAGGCCTGGCCTATGGCTACACCTTC.

The chain's CDR3 is CASRLTGRTTEAFF. CDR3 DNA: TGCGCCAGCCGATTGACGGGACGGACCACTGAAGCTTTCTTT. This chain uses TRBV10-2 with TRBJ1-1, with D perhaps TRBD1 (5 bases). The CDR3 extends over 14 amino acids. V lost 8 bases, J lost 4 bases, and 17 bases lay in between. Germline V lookup: CDR1 WSHSY, CDR2 SAAADI.

The CDR3 loop is CASSQDPTYNEQFF. CDR3 nucleotide sequence: TGTGCCAGCAGCCAAGATCCTACATACAATGAGCAGTTCTTC. The rearrangement links TRBV4-2 to TRBJ2-1; D unresolved. The germline V and J ends were trimmed by 0 bases and 4 bases, with 7 bases remaining between them. The CDR3 length is 14 residues. Germline CDR1 LGHNA, CDR2 YNFKEQ.

This chain links TRBV7-6 with TRBJ2-2; 10 bases line up with TRBD2. CDR3 length: 19 residues. Germline V gene sequence: CDR1 SGHVS, CDR2 FNYEAQ. V dropped 2 bases and J dropped 5; count of bases not matched to a gene: 14. CDR3 DNA sequence: TGTGCCAGCAGCTTAAGAGGACAGCGGGAGGGCCTAGGGACCGGGGAGCTGTTTTTT. Translation: CASSLRGQREGLGTGELFF.

V usage is TRBV29-1 and J usage is TRBJ1-6; 8 nucleotides agree with TRBD1. This CDR3 comprises 14 residues. Germline V gene lookup returns CDR1 SQVTM and CDR2 ANQGSEA. Trimming removed 4 bases from V and 7 bases from J; junction bases left unmatched: 6. The CDR3 DNA reads as TGCAGCGTTGGGGGGGACAGGCCGAATTCACCCCTCCACTTT. It yields the protein CSVGGDRPNSPLHF.

This clone was observed a single time. This chain uses TRBV5-1 with TRBJ1-2; no clear D. CDR1 and CDR2 from the germline V gene are SGHRS and YFSETQ. V lost 0 bases, J lost 5 bases, and 11 bases lay in between. This CDR3 has 14 amino acids. This CDR3 is CASSLAGIGYGYTF. Here the CDR3 DNA reads TGCGCCAGCAGCTTGGCCGGCATCGGATATGGCTACACCTTC.

V is TRBV15 and J is TRBJ2-7; D remains unclear. Trimming cost V 1 base and J 2 bases, with 9 bases left between them. Germline CDR1 and CDR2: LNHNV and YYDKDF (reference sequence). The CDR3 loop spans 14 amino acids. The CDR3 protein is CATSRAYGPYEQYF. CDR3 DNA sequence: TGTGCCACCAGCAGAGCGTACGGGCCCTACGAGCAGTACTTC.

This chain uses TRBV29-1 with TRBJ2-7, with D hard to call. Trimming pared 6 bases from V and 4 bases from J, leaving 7 bases between. Germline V gives CDR1 SQVTM, CDR2 ANQGSEA. The CDR3 extends over 10 amino acids. The CDR3 loop reads CSVSDYEQYF. As DNA, the CDR3 is TGCAGCGTCTCCGATTACGAGCAGTACTTC.

The chain links TRBV9 to TRBJ2-7; 8 bases line up with TRBD2. V lost 2 bases and J lost 4; bases outside the gene matches: 8. Germline CDR1 reads SGDLS; CDR2 reads YYNGEE. The CDR3 covers 15 residues. As DNA, the CDR3 is TGTGCCAGCAGCGTCGGGAGGGGAGGGTTGTACGAGCAGTACTTC. Translation: CASSVGRGGLYEQYF. Full variable domain (outside the CDR3, taken from reference TRBV9 and TRBJ2-7): DSGVTQTPKHLITATGQRVTLRCSPRSGDLSVYWYQQSLDQGLQFLIQYYNGEERAKGNILERFSAQQFPDLHSELNLSSLELGDSALYFCASSVGRGGLYEQYFGPGTRLTVT.

The DNA for the CDR3 is TGCGCCAGCAGCCTTACAGAGACCCAGTACTTC. It translates to CASSLTETQYF. The chain combines TRBV5-1 with TRBJ2-5; no clear D. This CDR3 contains 11 residues. Germline V CDR1 and CDR2: SGHRS, YFSETQ. The V end lost 4 bases, the J end lost 4 bases, and 5 bases lay between the germline ends.

V usage is TRBV5-4 and J usage is TRBJ2-3; 7 nucleotides align to TRBD2. J gave up 3 bases and V 5 bases, and 6 bases lay outside the gene matches. CDR1 and CDR2 (germline): SGHNT, YYREEE (reference sequence). The CDR3 length is 14 residues. The DNA of the CDR3 is TGTGCCAGCAGTCGGACTAGGGGTACAGATACGCAGTATTTT. Protein: CASSRTRGTDTQYF.

J is TRBJ1-2 and V is TRBV6-1, with 8 bases lining up with TRBD1. Germline V gives CDR1 MNHNS, CDR2 SASEGT. This CDR3 has 14 amino acids. The V segment lost 7 bases and the J segment 7 bases; nucleotides outside the gene matches: 11. CDR3 region: CASKEDRASGGYTF. The CDR3 nucleotides are TGTGCCAGCAAAGAGGACAGGGCGTCGGGTGGCTACACCTTC.

This clone occurred a few times. The chain carries TRBV5-1 and TRBJ2-2; 7 bases are a match to TRBD2. The germline gives CDR1 SGHRS, CDR2 YFSETQ. This CDR3 has 14 amino acids. V shed 6 bases and J 5 bases; nucleotides not matched to a gene: 7. The CDR3 loop is CASTLGGVTGELFF. The CDR3 DNA reads TGCGCCAGCACCCTTGGGGGGGTGACCGGGGAGCTGTTTTTT.

J is TRBJ1-5 and V is TRBV5-5; no firm D call. Germline assignment: CDR1 SGHKS and CDR2 YYEKEE (reference sequence). V shed 0 bases and J shed 0 bases, with 10 bases lying between them. The CDR3 contains 16 residues. CDR3 bases: TGTGCCAGCAGCTTGGTTGCCAGTTATAGCAATCAGCCCCAGCATTTT. It yields the protein CASSLVASYSNQPQHF.

This clone was counted a few times. This sequence joins TRBV30 and TRBJ1-2, with 10 nucleotides matching TRBD1. From germline, CDR1 is GTSNPN and CDR2 SVGIG (reference sequence). The CDR3 runs 12 residues. Trimming removed 4 bases from V and 8 bases from J; junction bases left unmatched: 4. The CDR3, as DNA: TGTGCCTGGAATGACAGGGGGCAAGGCTACACCTTC. Encoded protein: CAWNDRGQGYTF.

This sequence joins TRBV5-1 and TRBJ2-2, with 7 bases identical to TRBD1. The CDR3 totals 15 residues. The junction had 5 bases not matched to a gene; V was cut back by 4 bases and J by 2 bases. Looked up from germline, CDR1 is SGHRS and CDR2 is YFSETQ. The DNA of the CDR3 is TGCGCCAGCAGCGGGAGACAGGGAAACACCGGGGAGCTGTTTTTT. Translating gives CASSGRQGNTGELFF. The full variable domain, in which reference TRBV5-1 and TRBJ2-2 provide the parts outside the CDR3, is KAGVTQTPRYLIKTRGQQVTLSCSPISGHRSVSWYQQTPGQGLQFLFEYFSETQRNKGNFPGRFSGRQFSNSRSEMNVSTLELGDSALYLCASSGRQGNTGELFFGEGSRLTVL.

Turning to this clone: This CDR3 is also generated by other DNA sequences in the sample. V usage is TRBV4-1 and J usage is TRBJ1-5; tentatively, D is TRBD1 (5 bases). The CDR3 is made up of 18 amino acids. The V gene's germline CDR1 is MGHRA and CDR2 YSYEKL. V lost 4 bases and J lost 5, with 24 bases in between. DNA of the CDR3: TGCGCCAGCAGCCGCGGGACTCCCATGGGGGATATCTATCAGCCCCAGCATTTT. Translation gives CASSRGTPMGDIYQPQHF.

This chain connects TRBV23-1 to TRBJ2-1, with 9 bases aligning to TRBD1. TRBV23-1 is given ORF status, its function remaining uncertain. J was trimmed by 7 bases and V by 5 bases; bases with no gene match: 9. The length of the CDR3 is 15 residues. The CDR3 reads CASSAPGQGVNEQFF. The CDR3 DNA reads TGCGCCAGCAGTGCACCGGGACAGGGAGTAAATGAGCAGTTCTTC.

This chain joins TRBV19 and TRBJ1-6; D is unresolved. Germline loops: CDR1 LNHDA, CDR2 SQIVND (reference sequence). The CDR3 length is 15 residues. Deletions cut 1 base from V and 4 bases from J, with 8 bases between. The chain's CDR3 is CASSIGAQYNSPLHF. Written as DNA, the CDR3 is TGTGCCAGTAGTATAGGAGCACAGTATAATTCACCCCTCCACTTT.

Concerning this clone: This specimen includes other DNA sequences encoding the same CDR3. The chain has TRBV7-2 and TRBJ2-4, with D unclear. V gave up 5 bases and J gave up 0 bases, with 8 bases separating them. From germline, CDR1 is SGHTA and CDR2 FQGNSA. The CDR3 totals 14 residues. DNA of the CDR3: TGTGCCAGCAGCCCAGGATTAGCCAAAAACATTCAGTACTTC. This translates into CASSPGLAKNIQYF.

This sequence joins TRBV19 and TRBJ2-5; 7 nucleotides align to TRBD2. The V gene end was trimmed by 1 base and the J gene end by 0 bases; junction bases not matched to a gene: 8. The CDR3 runs 17 residues. Per the germline V gene, CDR1 is LNHDA and CDR2 is SQIVND (reference sequence). The CDR3 nucleotides are TGTGCCAGTAGTATAGTAAAGACTAGCCTGTACCAAGAGACCCAGTACTTC. Translating gives CASSIVKTSLYQETQYF.

The rearrangement joins TRBV4-2 to TRBJ2-7, with D hard to call. The CDR3 totals 15 residues. Germline CDR1 and CDR2: LGHNA and YNFKEQ. With 4 bases removed from V and 5 bases from J, the gap between germline ends came to 18 bases. CDR3: CASSPRYGTTHEQYF. In DNA form, the CDR3 reads TGTGCCAGCAGCCCCCGGTATGGTACGACTCACGAGCAGTACTTC.